Presented here are 19 T cell receptor beta chains from one specimen sequenced in a study of patients and donors after allogeneic stem cell transplantation. TCRdb re-called the RT-PCR reads with MiXCR, one entry per CDR3 protein. The sample consists of about a million distinct CDR3 sequences, approximately 18% of them appearing once. The sample consisted of blood, either unsorted or a sorted T cell fraction (not recorded which). These receptors came from a human donor who was either an allogeneic HSCT recipient or a stem cell or donor lymphocyte infusion donor (not recorded which). It is not recorded whose cells these are; they may come from a transplant donor.

In this sample, this clonotype turned up a few times. The chain couples TRBV10-3 to TRBJ2-1; 9 positions match TRBD1. Germline V lookup: CDR1 ENHRY, CDR2 SYGVKD. This CDR3 has 12 amino acids. The trim removed 10 bases at V and 8 bases at J, leaving 6 bases unmatched. The DNA for the CDR3 is TGTGCCACCCAACAGGGGGCCGATGAGCAGTTCTTC. This translates into CATQQGADEQFF.

This clonotype was seen only once. The chain carries TRBV20-1 and TRBJ1-1; D may be TRBD1 (6 bases). CDR1 and CDR2 (germline): DFQATT, SNEGSKA (reference sequence). The ends were cut back, 2 bases at V and 1 base at J, with 17 bases in the middle. The CDR3 spans 16 residues. The CDR3 DNA sequence: TGCAGTGCTAGAAGCCGCGACAGGAAGCCGAACACTGAAGCTTTCTTT. This sequence encodes CSARSRDRKPNTEAFF.

For the CDR3, the DNA is TGTGCCAGCAGTGAAGAACAGGGGGCCAACACTGAAGCTTTCTTT. It codes for CASSEEQGANTEAFF. This chain connects TRBV2 to TRBJ1-1; 9 bases line up with TRBD1. The CDR3 extends over 15 amino acids. V shed 1 base, J shed 2 bases, and the junction held 2 bases outside the gene matches. Germline V gene lookup returns CDR1 SNHLY and CDR2 FYNNEI.

This clonotype was detected only a few times. This rearrangement joins TRBV3-1 to TRBJ2-7, with D tentatively TRBD1 or TRBD2 (6 bases each). V dropped 4 bases and J dropped 5 bases, with 15 bases sitting between them. The germline V gene encodes CDR1 LGHDT and CDR2 YNNKEL (reference sequence). The CDR3 contains 14 residues. This CDR3 is CASSRDRTNNEQYF. As DNA, the CDR3 is TGTGCCAGCAGCCGCGACAGGACTAATAACGAGCAGTACTTC.

The chain recombines TRBV11-2 with TRBJ1-5, with D tentatively TRBD1 (5 bases). With 1 base removed from V and 2 bases from J, the gap between germline ends came to 15 bases. The CDR3 is 17 amino acids. The germline gives CDR1 SGHAT, CDR2 FQNNGV. The CDR3 DNA reads as TGTGCCAGCAGCTTAGGCAGGGTGAGGTTGCGCAATCAGCCCCAGCATTTT. Amino acid sequence: CASSLGRVRLRNQPQHF.

J is TRBJ1-5 and V is TRBV3-1; 9 bases line up with TRBD1. V lost 4 bases and J lost 2; bases outside the gene matches: 6. Germline loops: CDR1 LGHDT, CDR2 YNNKEL (reference sequence). CDR3 length: 16 residues. CDR3 amino acids: CASSPTGGGGNQPQHF. In DNA form, the CDR3 reads TGTGCCAGCAGCCCTACAGGGGGCGGGGGCAATCAGCCCCAGCATTTT.

The chain combines TRBV21-1 with TRBJ2-1; the table names TRBD1, a call not compared with the DNA. TRBV21-1 is termed a pseudogene. This CDR3 has 14 amino acids. The CDR3 region is CASRSGQGDNEQFF. For the CDR3, the DNA is TGTGCCAGTCGGTCGGGACAGGGCGACAATGAGCAGTTCTTC.

This clonotype was counted ten times or more. This chain joins TRBV12-3 or TRBV12-4 and TRBJ1-2; no definite D call. The CDR3 runs 11 residues. The V end was cut by 2 bases, the J end by 6 bases, with 4 bases between. Here the CDR3 reads CASSLRDGYTF. CDR3 sequence (DNA): TGTGCCAGCAGTTTAAGGGATGGCTACACCTTC.

The V and J genes are TRBV5-1 and TRBJ2-7; 8 bases agree with TRBD2. Germline lookup yields CDR1 SGHRS and CDR2 YFSETQ. This CDR3 is 12 amino acids long. Losses at the gene ends were 4 bases for V and 9 bases for J; bases not matched to a gene: 6. The CDR3 here is CASSEGLGVQYF. As DNA, the CDR3 is TGCGCCAGCAGCGAGGGACTAGGGGTGCAGTACTTC.

This chain links TRBV29-1 with TRBJ2-7; 9 bases are a match to TRBD1. Germline V gene lookup returns CDR1 SQVTM and CDR2 ANQGSEA. This CDR3 is built from 12 residues. J lost 3 bases, V lost 4 bases, and 1 base had no gene match. The CDR3 nucleotides are TGCAGCGTTGGGACAGGGGTCTACGAGCAGTACTTC. It specifies CSVGTGVYEQYF.

The rearrangement uses TRBV4-1 and TRBJ1-2; D ambiguous. Trimming shortened V by 0 bases and J by 8 bases, and 19 bases separated the two germline ends. CDR3 length: 16 residues. The germline CDR1 and CDR2 sequences are MGHRA and YSYEKL. The CDR3 coding sequence is TGCGCCAGCAGCCAAGATAAATGGGCCCGTGAGGCGGGCTACACCTTC. It yields the protein CASSQDKWAREAGYTF.

The rearrangement joins TRBV6-1 to TRBJ2-7; the D gene is possibly TRBD1 (6 bases). The V end was cut by 6 bases, the J end by 4 bases, with 19 bases between. Germline V gene data show CDR1 as MNHNS and CDR2 as SASEGT. The CDR3 is 15 amino acids. This CDR3 reads CASRAFRDTTYEQYF. The CDR3 DNA follows: TGTGCCAGCAGAGCGTTCCGGGACACTACATACGAGCAGTACTTC.

The V and J genes are TRBV20-1 and TRBJ2-2; TRBD1 is a possible D gene (6 bases). The CDR3 runs to 17 residues. The germline V gene has CDR1 DFQATT and CDR2 SNEGSKA (reference sequence). V dropped 6 bases and J dropped 1 base, with 21 bases sitting between them. For the CDR3, the DNA is TGCAGTGCCAGGGGTCCCTCGGGGCGATGGAACACCGGGGAGCTGTTTTTT. Translating gives CSARGPSGRWNTGELFF.

This rearrangement joins TRBV4-3 to TRBJ2-1, with 11 bases fitting TRBD2. After removal of 5 bases from V and 7 bases from J, the junction contained 7 bases not matched to a gene. The CDR3 is 15 amino acids. CDR1 is LGHNA and CDR2 is YSLEER in the germline V gene. This CDR3 reads CASSFSGGARNEQFF. The CDR3 DNA follows: TGCGCCAGCAGCTTTAGCGGGGGGGCCAGGAATGAGCAGTTCTTC.

This clonotype was counted only a few times. V and J are TRBV10-3 and TRBJ2-7, with a weak D call TRBD1 (6 bases). This CDR3 has 15 amino acids. Germline V CDR1 and CDR2: ENHRY, SYGVKD. V was trimmed by 0 bases and J by 4 bases, leaving 13 bases between them. CDR3 nucleotide sequence: TGTGCCATCAGTGAGTCAGGAAGGGGGTTATACGAGCAGTACTTC. Translating it yields CAISESGRGLYEQYF.

This clonotype was counted a few times. The genes are TRBV7-9 and TRBJ2-7; TRBD1 matches at 7 bases. Germline V gene data show CDR1 as SEHNR and CDR2 as FQNEAQ (reference sequence). J was trimmed by 4 bases and V by 6 bases; bases with no gene match: 12. The CDR3 contains 15 residues. This CDR3 reads CASSSRTGQIYEQYF. The CDR3 DNA follows: TGTGCCAGCAGTTCCCGGACGGGACAGATTTACGAGCAGTACTTC. Supplemented by reference TRBV7-9 and TRBJ2-7, the full variable domain reads DTGVSQNPRHKITKRGQNVTFRCDPISEHNRLYWYRQTLGQGPEFLTYFQNEAQLEKSRLLSDRFSAERPKGSFSTLEIQRTEQGDSAMYLCASSSRTGQIYEQYFGPGTRLTVT.

A few counts support this clonotype. The chain employs TRBV2 and TRBJ1-1; D is unresolved. CDR3 size: 12 residues. Trimming took off 7 bases at V and 1 base at J, with 7 bases between the two ends. Germline V CDR1 and CDR2: SNHLY, FYNNEI. The CDR3 spells CASIQENTEAFF. Written as DNA, the CDR3 is TGTGCCAGCATCCAAGAGAACACTGAAGCTTTCTTT.

The genes are TRBV5-1 and TRBJ2-5; 7 bases fit TRBD1. Germline CDR1 is SGHRS and CDR2 is YFSETQ. V trimming: 1 base; J trimming: 6 bases; junction bases outside the gene matches: 3. CDR3 length: 13 residues. This CDR3 reads CASSLTGEKTQYF. CDR3 bases: TGCGCCAGCAGCTTGACAGGGGAAAAGACCCAGTACTTC.

The V and J genes are TRBV9 and TRBJ2-7; TRBD2 agrees at 7 bases. Trimming took 4 bases from V and 3 from J; bases not matched to a gene: 10. Germline CDR1 SGDLS, CDR2 YYNGEE. The CDR3 totals 15 residues. CDR3 DNA: TGTGCCAGCAGCCCGGCTCCAGGCGGGAGCTACGAGCAGTACTTC. Protein: CASSPAPGGSYEQYF. Combining the CDR3 with reference TRBV9 and TRBJ2-7 gives the whole variable domain DSGVTQTPKHLITATGQRVTLRCSPRSGDLSVYWYQQSLDQGLQFLIQYYNGEERAKGNILERFSAQQFPDLHSELNLSSLELGDSALYFCASSPAPGGSYEQYFGPGTRLTVT.